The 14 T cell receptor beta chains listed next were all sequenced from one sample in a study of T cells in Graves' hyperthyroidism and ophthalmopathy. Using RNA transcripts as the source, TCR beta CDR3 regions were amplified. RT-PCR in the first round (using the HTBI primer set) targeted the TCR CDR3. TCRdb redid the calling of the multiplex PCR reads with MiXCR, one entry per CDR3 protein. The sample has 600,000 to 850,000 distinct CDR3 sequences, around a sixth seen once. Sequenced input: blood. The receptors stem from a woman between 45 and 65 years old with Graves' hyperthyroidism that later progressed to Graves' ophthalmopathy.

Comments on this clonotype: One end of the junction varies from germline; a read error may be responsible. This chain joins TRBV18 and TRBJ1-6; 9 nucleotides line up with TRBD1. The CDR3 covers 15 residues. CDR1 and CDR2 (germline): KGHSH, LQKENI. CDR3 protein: CASSTPDRGNSPLHF. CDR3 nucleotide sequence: TGTGCCAGCTCAACACCAGACAGGGGGAATTCACCCCTCCACTTT.

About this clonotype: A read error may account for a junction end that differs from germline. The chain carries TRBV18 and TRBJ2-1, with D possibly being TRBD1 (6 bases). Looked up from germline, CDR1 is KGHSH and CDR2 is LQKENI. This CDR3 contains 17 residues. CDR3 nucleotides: TGTGCCAGCTCACCGACGATAACAGGGAGCTCCCACAATGAGCAGTTCTTC. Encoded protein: CASSPTITGSSHNEQFF.

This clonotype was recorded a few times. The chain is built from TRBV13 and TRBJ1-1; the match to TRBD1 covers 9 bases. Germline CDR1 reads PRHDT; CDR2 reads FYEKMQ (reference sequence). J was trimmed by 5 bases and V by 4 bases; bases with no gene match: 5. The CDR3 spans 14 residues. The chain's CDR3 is CASSSTTGGTEAFF. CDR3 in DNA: TGTGCCAGCAGCTCAACGACAGGGGGGACTGAAGCTTTCTTT.

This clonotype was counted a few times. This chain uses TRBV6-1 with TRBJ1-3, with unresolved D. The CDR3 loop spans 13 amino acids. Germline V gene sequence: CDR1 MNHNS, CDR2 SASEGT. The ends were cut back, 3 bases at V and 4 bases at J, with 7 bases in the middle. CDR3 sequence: CASSDRGGNTIYF. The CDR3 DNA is TGTGCCAGCAGTGACCGAGGGGGAAACACCATATATTTT.

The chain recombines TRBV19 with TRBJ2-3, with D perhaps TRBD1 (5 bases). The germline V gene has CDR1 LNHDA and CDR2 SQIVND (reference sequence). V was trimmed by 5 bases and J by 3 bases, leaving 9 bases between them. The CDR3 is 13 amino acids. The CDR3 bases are TGTGCCAGTAGTCCAGGGAAGACAGATACGCAGTATTTT. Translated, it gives CASSPGKTDTQYF. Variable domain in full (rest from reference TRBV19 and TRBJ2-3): DGGITQSPKYLFRKEGQNVTLSCEQNLNHDAMYWYRQDPGQGLRLIYYSQIVNDFQKGDIAEGYSVSREKKESFPLTVTSAQKNPTAFYLCASSPGKTDTQYFGPGTRLTVL.

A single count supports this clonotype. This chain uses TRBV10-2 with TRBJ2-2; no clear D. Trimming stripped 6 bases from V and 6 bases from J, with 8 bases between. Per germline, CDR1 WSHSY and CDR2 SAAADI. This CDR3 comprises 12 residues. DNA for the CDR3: TGCGCCAGCAGGCCCGCGGCCGGGGAGCTGTTTTTT. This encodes CASRPAAGELFF.

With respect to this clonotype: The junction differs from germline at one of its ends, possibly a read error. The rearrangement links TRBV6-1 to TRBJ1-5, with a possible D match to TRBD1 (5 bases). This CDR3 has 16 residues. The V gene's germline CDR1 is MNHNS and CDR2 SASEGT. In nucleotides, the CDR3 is TGTGCCAGCAGTCAAGCGGGGGGGACGAGCAATCAGCCCCAGCATTTT. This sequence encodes CASSQAGGTSNQPQHF.

The CDR3 nucleotides are TGTGCCACCAGCAGGACCCTAGACAGGAACACTGAAGCTTTCTTT. This codes for CATSRTLDRNTEAFF. The rearrangement uses TRBV15 and TRBJ1-1, with a tentative D call TRBD1 (5 bases). There are 15 residues in the CDR3. Germline CDR1 is LNHNV and CDR2 is YYDKDF (reference sequence). V gave up 3 bases and J gave up 1 base, with 12 bases separating them.

CDR3: CASNGITGNTIYF. Written as DNA, the CDR3 is TGTGCCAGCAACGGGATTACTGGAAACACCATATATTTT. This rearrangement joins TRBV12-3 or TRBV12-4 to TRBJ1-3; no definite D call. The CDR3 is made up of 13 amino acids. V lost 7 bases and J lost 2, with 9 bases in between.

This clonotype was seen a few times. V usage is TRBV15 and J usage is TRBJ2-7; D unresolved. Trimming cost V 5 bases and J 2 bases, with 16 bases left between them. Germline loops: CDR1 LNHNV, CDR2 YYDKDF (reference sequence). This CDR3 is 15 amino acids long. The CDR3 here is CATSPSRLSPYEQYF. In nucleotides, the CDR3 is TGTGCCACCAGCCCAAGCAGACTGTCCCCCTACGAGCAGTACTTC.

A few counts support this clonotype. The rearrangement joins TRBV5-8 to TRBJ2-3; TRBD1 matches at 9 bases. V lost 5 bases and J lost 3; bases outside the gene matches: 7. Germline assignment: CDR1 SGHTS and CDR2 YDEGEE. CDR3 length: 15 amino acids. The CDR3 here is CASRIPGQGTDTQYF. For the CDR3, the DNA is TGTGCCAGCAGGATACCGGGACAGGGAACAGATACGCAGTATTTT.

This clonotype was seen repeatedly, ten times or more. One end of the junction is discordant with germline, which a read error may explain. CDR3 in amino acids: CASSQRGSHEQYF. The CDR3 region has the DNA TGTGCCAGCAGCCAAAGGGGCTCCCACGAGCAGTACTTC. The rearrangement joins TRBV7-6 to TRBJ2-7, with D possibly being TRBD1 (5 bases). Germline V gives CDR1 SGHVS, CDR2 FNYEAQ. The CDR3 is 13 residues long.

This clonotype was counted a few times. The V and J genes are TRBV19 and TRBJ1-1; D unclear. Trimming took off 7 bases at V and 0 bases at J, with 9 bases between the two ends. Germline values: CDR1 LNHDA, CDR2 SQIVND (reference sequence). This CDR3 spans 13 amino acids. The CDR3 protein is CASTVGVNTEAFF. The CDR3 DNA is TGTGCCAGTACCGTGGGCGTGAACACTGAAGCTTTCTTT.

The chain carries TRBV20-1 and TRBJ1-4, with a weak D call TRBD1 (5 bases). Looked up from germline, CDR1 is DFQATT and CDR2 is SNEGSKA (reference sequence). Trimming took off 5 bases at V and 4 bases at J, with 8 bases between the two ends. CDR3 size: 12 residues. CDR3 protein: CSAQGLNEKLFF. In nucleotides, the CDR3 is TGCAGTGCTCAGGGTCTTAATGAAAAACTGTTTTTT.